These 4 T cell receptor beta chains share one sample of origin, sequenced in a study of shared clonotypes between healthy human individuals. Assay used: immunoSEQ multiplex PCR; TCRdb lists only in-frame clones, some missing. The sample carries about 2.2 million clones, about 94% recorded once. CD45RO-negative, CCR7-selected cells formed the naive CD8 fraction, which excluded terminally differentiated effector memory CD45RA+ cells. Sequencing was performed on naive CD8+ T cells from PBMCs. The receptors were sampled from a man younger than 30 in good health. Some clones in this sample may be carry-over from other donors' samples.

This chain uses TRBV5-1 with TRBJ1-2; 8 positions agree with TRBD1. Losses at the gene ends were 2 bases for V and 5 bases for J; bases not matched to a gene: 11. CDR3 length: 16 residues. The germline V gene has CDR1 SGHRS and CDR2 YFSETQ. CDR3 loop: CASSFFNGQGEYGYTF. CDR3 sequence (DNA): TGCGCCAGCAGCTTTTTCAACGGACAGGGAGAGTATGGCTACACCTTC.

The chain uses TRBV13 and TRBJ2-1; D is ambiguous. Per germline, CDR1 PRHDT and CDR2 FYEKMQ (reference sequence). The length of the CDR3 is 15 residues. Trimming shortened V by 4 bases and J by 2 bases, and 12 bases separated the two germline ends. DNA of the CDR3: TGTGCCAGCAGCTCCTTAGCCCCCGCCTACAATGAGCAGTTCTTC. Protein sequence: CASSSLAPAYNEQFF.

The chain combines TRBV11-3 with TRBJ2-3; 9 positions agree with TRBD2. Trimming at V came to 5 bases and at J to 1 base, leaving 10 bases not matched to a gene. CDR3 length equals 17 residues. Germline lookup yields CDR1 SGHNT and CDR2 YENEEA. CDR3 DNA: TGTGCCAGCAGCCTCACCCTCGGCGGGAGGGGCACAGATACGCAGTATTTT. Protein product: CASSLTLGGRGTDTQYF.

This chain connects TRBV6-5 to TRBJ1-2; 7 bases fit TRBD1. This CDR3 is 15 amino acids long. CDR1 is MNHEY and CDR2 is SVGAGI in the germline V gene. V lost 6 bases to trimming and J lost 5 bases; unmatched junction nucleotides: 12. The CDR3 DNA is TGTGCCAGCAGCTTAGAGGGAGGGGGCGGTTATGGCTACACCTTC. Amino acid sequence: CASSLEGGGGYGYTF.